This TCR beta chain was recorded in a study of beta chain features in type 1 diabetes. Investigators reverse transcribed all isolated RNA, so they sequenced expressed TCRB transcripts. TCRdb keeps only in-frame clones here, not all; method: immunoSEQ multiplex PCR. The repertoire includes around 140,000 clones, around 13% of them detected once, and 1.3% sits in the top ten. General observations from the study: Shortening of TCRB CDR3s, moderate but significant, appeared in all four CD4+ subsets of Type 1 diabetes patients.

Germline V gene lookup returns CDR1 ENHRY and CDR2 SYGVKD. Trimming stripped 0 bases from V and 0 bases from J, with 6 bases between. The CDR3 is 15 amino acids. In regard to this clone: What it binds is unknown.

The J gene is TRBJ1-3, the V gene TRBV10-3, with TRBD1 as a possible D gene (5 bases). Sequencing used central memory CD4+ T cells from blood. This clonotype was sampled from a man between 18 and 35 years old with type 1 diabetes. The CDR3: CAISESGVSGNTIYF. The CDR3 DNA reads as TGTGCCATCAGTGAGTCGGGGGTCTCTGGAAACACCATATATTTT.